Detailed here is one T cell receptor (beta chain). The germline V gene encodes CDR1 PRHDT and CDR2 FYEKMQ (reference sequence). The CDR3 covers 15 residues. With 5 bases clipped from V and 2 bases from J, the junction kept 9 bases outside the gene matches. The data were taken from a study of blood T cell repertoires in COVID-19. Sequenced by immunoSEQ multiplex PCR; TCRdb stores in-frame clones only, minus some. The sample has 150,000 to 200,000 clones, roughly nine tenths seen once. Sequences were obtained from peripheral blood. The origin of this receptor is a young man who had recovered from COVID-19. The V call is TRBV13, the J call TRBJ2-7; TRBD1 matches at 7 bases. CDR3 residues: CASSLTRTGPYEQYF. In DNA, the CDR3 is TGTGCCAGCAGCCTGACGCGGACAGGACCCTACGAGCAGTACTTC.